A selection of T cell receptor beta chains follows, all from one sample in a study of beta chain features in type 1 diabetes. TCRdb's table, derived via immunoSEQ multiplex PCR, lists solely in-frame clones and lacks some. The data show about 260,000 clones, 68% seen once. Input material: naive CD4+ T cells from blood. The receptors stem from a young man in good health. Both conserved end residues are part of each CDR3. A D gene is named only where the DNA matches it firmly. Rows may omit the clone size; those that give it use once, few, many or a size class.

clone_size	v_call	d_call	j_call	cdr3_nt	cdr3_aa
-	TRBV29-1	TRBD1	TRBJ2-7	TGCAGCGTTTCTGGACAGGGCTACGAGCAGTACTTC	CSVSGQGYEQYF
-	TRBV7-2	TRBD2	TRBJ2-1	TGTGCCAGCAGCTTACCGGGACTATCCTACAATGAGCAGTTCTTC	CASSLPGLSYNEQFF
-	TRBV9	-	TRBJ2-5	TGTGCCAGCAGCGTAAGTGACCAAGAGACCCAGTACTTC	CASSVSDQETQYF
-	TRBV30	TRBD2	TRBJ2-3	TGTGCCTGGAGGGTGCGGGAGGCAGATACGCAGTATTTT	CAWRVREADTQYF
-	TRBV5-1	TRBD2	TRBJ2-3	TGCGCCAGCAGCTCAAGCGGGGCTAGCACAGATACGCAGTATTTT	CASSSSGASTDTQYF
-	TRBV7-2	TRBD2	TRBJ2-3	TGTGCCATCCTGGGGCTAGCGGGGGGCCGGAGCACAGATACGCAGTATTTT	CAILGLAGGRSTDTQYF
-	TRBV5-4	-	TRBJ2-1	TGTGCCAGCAGCTTTGGGGCAGGGAAGACCTACTACAATGAGCAGTTCTTC	CASSFGAGKTYYNEQFF
-	TRBV5-4	TRBD2	TRBJ2-4	TGTGCCAGCAGCGAGGCGGGAGAACACAAAAACATTCAGTACTTC	CASSEAGEHKNIQYF
once	TRBV30	TRBD1	TRBJ2-2	TGTGCCTGGAGTGTATCTGGACAGGTATCCGGGGAGCTGTTTTTT	CAWSVSGQVSGELFF
-	TRBV7-2	-	TRBJ2-3	TGTGCCAGCAGCTGCCGGAGACAGGAACTCATTGACTCCACAGATACGCAGTATTTT	CASSCRRQELIDSTDTQYF
-	TRBV30	TRBD1	TRBJ1-2	TGTGCCTGGAGTGTAGGGACAGGAGAGAACTATGGCTACACCTTC	CAWSVGTGENYGYTF
few	TRBV29-1	-	TRBJ2-2	TGCAGCGCCGGGGCCCGGCACACCGGGGAGCTGTTTTTT	CSAGARHTGELFF